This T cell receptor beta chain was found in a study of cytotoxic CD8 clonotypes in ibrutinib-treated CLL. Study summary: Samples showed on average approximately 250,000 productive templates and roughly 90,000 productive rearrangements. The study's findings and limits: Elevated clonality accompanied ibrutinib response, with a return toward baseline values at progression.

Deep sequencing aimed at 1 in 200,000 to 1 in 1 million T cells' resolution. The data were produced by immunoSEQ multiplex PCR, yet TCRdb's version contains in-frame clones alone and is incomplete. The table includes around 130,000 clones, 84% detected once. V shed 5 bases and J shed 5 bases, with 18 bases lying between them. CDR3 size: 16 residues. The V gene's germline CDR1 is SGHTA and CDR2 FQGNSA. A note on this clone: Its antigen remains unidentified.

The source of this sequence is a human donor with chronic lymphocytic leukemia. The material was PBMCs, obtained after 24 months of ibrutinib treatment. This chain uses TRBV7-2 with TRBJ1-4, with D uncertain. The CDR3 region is CASSLGPTDYNEKLFF. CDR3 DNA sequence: TGTGCCAGCAGCCTCGGCCCGACGGATTACAATGAAAAACTGTTTTTT.